This T cell receptor beta chain derives from a study of PD-1 blockade in mismatch repair-deficient tumors (TCRdb year 2017). With regard to the full study: Between late 2013 and September 2016, the trial enrolled some 86 consecutive patients with approximately 13 mismatch repair-deficient cancer types, every one of whom had been previously treated and was progressing. Tumor-associated T cell clones in the peripheral blood of patients responding to PD-1 blockade were tracked using deep sequencing of TCR CDR3 regions. The paper as a whole reports these results and caveats: Rapid expansion after pembrolizumab followed by contraction, generally before radiologic responses, was shown by tumor-resident clones, which were often undetectable in blood before treatment.

About this clone itself: It lacks a known antigen. No much larger clone is present one base from it, and per-base qualities are unavailable.

Libraries were built with the immunoSEQ multiplex PCR assay. As stored in TCRdb, this immuneACCESS dataset retains in-frame rearrangements with V and J assigned. A fraction of the clones does not appear; measured against another copy, unresolved V genes explain less than half of the discrepancy, and the remainder lacks a known reason. This sample comprises some 70,000 clones, approximately 78% of them detected only once. The ten largest clonotypes hold 4.5% to 6.5% of the sample. The V end gives up 3 bases and the J end 5 bases, leaving 15 bases in the junction not matched to a gene. CDR1 and CDR2 (SGHDT, YYEEEE) derive from the germline V gene. There are 17 amino acids in the CDR3, from cysteine to phenylalanine inclusive. CDR3 DNA is the only sequence kept; it has 51 bases, read in frame from the first base. Mismatch repair deficiency was established in every enrolled patient by polymerase chain reaction or immunohistochemistry. TCR sequencing was carried out for a few patients who responded to pembrolizumab therapy. Pembrolizumab PD-1 blockade was prospectively tested in advanced mismatch repair-deficient cancers, regardless of tissue of origin, in the phase II trial. Peripheral blood T cell samples were gathered serially, both before PD-1 blockade started and at multiple time points afterward. Blood sampling time points were reported as weeks after the first dose of pembrolizumab.

This sequence originates from an adult with mismatch repair-deficient cancer. The source material was peripheral blood, sampled 2 weeks after starting pembrolizumab. This sequence uses TRBV5-6 and TRBJ1-1, with 8 central nucleotides matching TRBD1. The CDR3 protein is CASSSASTRDRLTEAFF. The nucleotides are TGTGCCAGCAGCTCAGCCTCAACCCGGGACAGGTTAACTGAAGCTTTCTTT.